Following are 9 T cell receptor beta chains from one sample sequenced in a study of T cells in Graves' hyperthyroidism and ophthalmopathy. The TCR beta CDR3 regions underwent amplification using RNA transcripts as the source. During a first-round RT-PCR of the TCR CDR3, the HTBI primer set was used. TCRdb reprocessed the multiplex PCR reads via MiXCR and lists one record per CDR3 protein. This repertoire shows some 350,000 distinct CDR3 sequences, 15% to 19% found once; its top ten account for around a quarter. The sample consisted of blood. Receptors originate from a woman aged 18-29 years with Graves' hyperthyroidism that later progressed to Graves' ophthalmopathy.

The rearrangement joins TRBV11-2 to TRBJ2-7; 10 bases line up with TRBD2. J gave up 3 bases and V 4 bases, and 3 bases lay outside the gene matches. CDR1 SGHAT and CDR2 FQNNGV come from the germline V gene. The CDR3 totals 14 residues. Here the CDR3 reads CASSSSGGVYEQYF. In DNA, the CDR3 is TGTGCCAGCAGCTCGAGCGGGGGGGTCTACGAGCAGTACTTC.

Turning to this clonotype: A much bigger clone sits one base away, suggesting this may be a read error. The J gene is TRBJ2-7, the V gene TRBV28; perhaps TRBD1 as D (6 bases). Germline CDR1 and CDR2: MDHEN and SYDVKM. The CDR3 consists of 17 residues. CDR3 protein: CASSLYRHAGGSHEQYF. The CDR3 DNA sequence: TGTGCCAGCAGTTTATACCGACACGCTGGGGGCTCCCACGAGCAGTACTTC.

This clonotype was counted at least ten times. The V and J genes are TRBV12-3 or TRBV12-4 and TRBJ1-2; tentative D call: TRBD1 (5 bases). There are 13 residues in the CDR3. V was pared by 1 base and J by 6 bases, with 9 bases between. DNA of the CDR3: TGTGCCAGCAGTTTAGGCAGGGAGAATGGCTACACCTTC. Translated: CASSLGRENGYTF.

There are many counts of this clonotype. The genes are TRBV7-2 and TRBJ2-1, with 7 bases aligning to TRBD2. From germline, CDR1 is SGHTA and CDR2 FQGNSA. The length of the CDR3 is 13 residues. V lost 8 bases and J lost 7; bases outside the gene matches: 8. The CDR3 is CASGGLVANEQFF. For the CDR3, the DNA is TGTGCCAGCGGCGGACTAGTCGCAAATGAGCAGTTCTTC.

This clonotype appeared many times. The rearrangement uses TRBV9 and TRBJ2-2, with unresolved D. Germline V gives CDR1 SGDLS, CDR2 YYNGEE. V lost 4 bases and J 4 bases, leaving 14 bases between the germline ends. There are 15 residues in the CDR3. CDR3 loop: CASSPIPISTGELFF. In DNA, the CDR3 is TGTGCCAGCAGCCCAATCCCGATTAGCACCGGGGAGCTGTTTTTT. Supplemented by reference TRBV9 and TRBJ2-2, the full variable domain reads DSGVTQTPKHLITATGQRVTLRCSPRSGDLSVYWYQQSLDQGLQFLIQYYNGEERAKGNILERFSAQQFPDLHSELNLSSLELGDSALYFCASSPIPISTGELFFGEGSRLTVL.

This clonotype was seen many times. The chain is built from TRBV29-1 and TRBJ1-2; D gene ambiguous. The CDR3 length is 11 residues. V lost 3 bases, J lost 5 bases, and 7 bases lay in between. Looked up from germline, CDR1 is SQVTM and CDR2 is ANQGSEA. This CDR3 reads CSVEAQYGYTF. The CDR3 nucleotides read TGCAGCGTTGAGGCTCAGTATGGCTACACCTTC.

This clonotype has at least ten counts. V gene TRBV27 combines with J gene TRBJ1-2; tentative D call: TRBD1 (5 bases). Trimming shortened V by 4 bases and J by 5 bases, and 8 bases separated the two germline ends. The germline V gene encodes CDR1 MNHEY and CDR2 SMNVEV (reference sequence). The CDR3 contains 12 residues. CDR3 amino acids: CASSSGRYGYTF. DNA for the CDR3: TGTGCCAGCAGTTCGGGACGGTATGGCTACACCTTC.

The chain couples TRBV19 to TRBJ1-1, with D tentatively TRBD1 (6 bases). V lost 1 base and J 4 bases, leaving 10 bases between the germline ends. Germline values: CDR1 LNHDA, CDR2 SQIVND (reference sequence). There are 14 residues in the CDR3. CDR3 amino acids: CASSIVEGGTEAFF. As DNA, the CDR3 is TGTGCCAGTAGTATAGTGGAAGGGGGCACTGAAGCTTTCTTT.

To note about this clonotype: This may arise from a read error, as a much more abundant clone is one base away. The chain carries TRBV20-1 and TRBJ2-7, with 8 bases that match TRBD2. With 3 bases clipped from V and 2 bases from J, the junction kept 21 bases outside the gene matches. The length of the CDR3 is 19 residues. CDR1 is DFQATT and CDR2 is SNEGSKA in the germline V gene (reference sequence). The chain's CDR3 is CSASTHSGIIGHRPYEQYF. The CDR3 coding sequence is TGCAGTGCTAGCACTCATAGCGGGATTATCGGTCATAGGCCCTACGAGCAGTACTTC.